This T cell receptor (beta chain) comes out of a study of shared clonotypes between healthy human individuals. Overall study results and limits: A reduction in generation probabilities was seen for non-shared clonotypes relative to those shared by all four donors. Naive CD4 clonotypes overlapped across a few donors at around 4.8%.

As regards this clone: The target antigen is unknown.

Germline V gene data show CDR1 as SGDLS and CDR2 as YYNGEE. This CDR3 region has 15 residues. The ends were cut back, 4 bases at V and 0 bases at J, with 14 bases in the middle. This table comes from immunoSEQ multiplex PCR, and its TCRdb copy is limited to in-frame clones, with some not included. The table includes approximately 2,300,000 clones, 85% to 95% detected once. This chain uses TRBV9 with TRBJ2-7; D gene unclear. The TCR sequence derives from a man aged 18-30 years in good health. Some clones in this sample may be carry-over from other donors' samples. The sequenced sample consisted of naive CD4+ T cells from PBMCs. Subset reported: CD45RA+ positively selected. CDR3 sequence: CASSRAPYDSYEQYF. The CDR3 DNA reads TGTGCCAGCAGCAGAGCACCATACGACTCCTACGAGCAGTACTTC. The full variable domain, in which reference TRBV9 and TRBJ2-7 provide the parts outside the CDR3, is DSGVTQTPKHLITATGQRVTLRCSPRSGDLSVYWYQQSLDQGLQFLIQYYNGEERAKGNILERFSAQQFPDLHSELNLSSLELGDSALYFCASSRAPYDSYEQYFGPGTRLTVT.